This T cell receptor beta chain was recovered during a study of T cells after yellow fever vaccination. Across the whole study: The SMART-Seq v4 Ultra Low Input method served to prepare the low-cell-number fractions.

As regards this clonotype: Its antigen remains unknown.

The CDR3 is 17 residues long. Germline V CDR1 and CDR2: SGHVS, FNYEAQ. With 5 bases clipped from V and 0 bases from J, the junction kept 7 bases outside the gene matches. The 5'RACE template-switching step produced TCR cDNA and added a universal primer site and UMIs. A single record per CDR3 protein comes from TCRdb applying MiXCR to the 5' RACE reads. The data hold over 250,000 distinct CDR3 sequences, with over 4% observed a single time. Study results and limitations: FACS-sorted repertoires could harbor abundant contaminating bulk-population clonotypes. In post-booster samples, most primary-vaccination clones reappeared (just under 98% CD4, 88% CD8).

The source is a man between 18 and 35 years old who received the YFV17D yellow fever vaccine. The sample here was PBMCs, taken 5 days after the yellow fever booster vaccination. V gene TRBV7-6 combines with J gene TRBJ2-1; 10 bases fit TRBD2. CDR3 sequence reads: CASSPTSGVNSYNEQFF. The DNA of the CDR3 is TGTGCCAGCAGCCCTACTAGCGGGGTAAACTCCTACAATGAGCAGTTCTTC.